This TCR beta chain was sequenced for a study of T cell repertoires in cytomegalovirus infection. Whole-study context: TCR beta signatures that were public indicated CMV infection and matching HLA type.

Overall study findings and caveats: Individuals carrying CMV plus the relevant HLA were identified by cumulative frequency of public TCR beta families.

TCRdb used MiXCR to reprocess the reads, holding one entry per CDR3 protein. The sample lists 200,000 to 250,000 distinct CDR3 sequences, less than 50% occurring once. Note on this clonotype: Its specificity is unknown.

The material was CD8+ T cells from cultured PBMCs, obtained from culture after CMV antigen stimulation. The clonotype comes from a human donor in good health (CMV status not recorded). Some clones in this sample may be carry-over from other donors' samples.

This chain's CDR3 is CSARDWDFRRAYNEQFF. CDR3 coding DNA: TGCAGTGCTAGAGATTGGGACTTCCGGAGGGCCTACAATGAGCAGTTCTTC. This chain links TRBV20-1 with TRBJ2-1; D perhaps matches TRBD2 (6 bases). The CDR3 totals 17 residues. Deletions cut 0 bases from V and 2 bases from J, with 17 bases between. Per the germline V gene, CDR1 is DFQATT and CDR2 is SNEGSKA (reference sequence).